These T cell receptor beta chains were read from a single sample in a study of shared clonotypes between healthy human individuals. TCRdb's copy holds only in-frame clones and misses some; the assay was immunoSEQ multiplex PCR. The table records some 2,100,000 clones, more than 90% of them present only once. Sequences were obtained from naive CD4+ T cells sorted from blood. These receptor sequences come from a man younger than 30 in good health. CDR3s include the opening cysteine and the closing phenylalanine or tryptophan. The D gene is left open where the match is weak. Expanded clones get a size class; other rows say once, few or many, or leave the size out.

TRBV5-1,TRBD2,TRBJ2-1,.,TGCGCCAGCAGCTTGGCCCCACTAGCGGGAGCCCTCAATGAGCAGTTCTTC,CASSLAPLAGALNEQFF
TRBV30,.,TRBJ1-2,.,TGTGCCTGGAGTGACGTGGGACTGTCTAACTATGGCTACACCTTC,CAWSDVGLSNYGYTF
TRBV6-5,TRBD2,TRBJ2-1,.,TGTGCCAGCAGAGTATTAGCGGGAACATCCGAAAGGGCGGTCTTC,CASRVLAGTSERAVF
TRBV10-3,.,TRBJ2-7,once,TGTGCCATCAGTGAGGGCACCAGCTACGAGCAGTACTTC,CAISEGTSYEQYF
TRBV6-5,.,TRBJ2-6,.,TGTGCCAGCAGACCACTAACTGGGGCCAACGTCCTGACTTTC,CASRPLTGANVLTF
TRBV23-1,.,TRBJ2-7,.,TGCGCCAGCAGTCAAGGGCCCACCTACGAGCAGTACTTC,CASSQGPTYEQYF
TRBV5-1,.,TRBJ2-3,.,TGCGCCAGCAGCTTGGACAGTTCCGTAGATACGCAGTATTTT,CASSLDSSVDTQYF
TRBV18,.,TRBJ2-1,.,TGTGCCAGCTCACCCAGACTAGGGGATGGGCACAATGAGCAGTTCTTC,CASSPRLGDGHNEQFF
TRBV2,.,TRBJ1-6,.,TGTGCCAGCAGGGATCAGAATTCACCCCTCCACTTT,CASRDQNSPLHF
TRBV19,TRBD2,TRBJ2-7,once,TGTGCCACTCGAAGCGGGGGCCCCTATAACGAGCAGTACTTC,CATRSGGPYNEQYF
TRBV6-4,.,TRBJ2-1,.,TGTGCCAGCAGTGACTCTTTAAGCGGGAATGAGCAGTTCTTC,CASSDSLSGNEQFF
TRBV6-5,.,TRBJ1-1,.,TGTGCCAGCAGTTACGACAGAATAATCACTGAAGCTTTCTTT,CASSYDRIITEAFF
TRBV27,.,TRBJ2-2,.,TGTGCCAGCAGTCTCCTGGGTTCGCAGCACACCGGGGAGCTGTTTTTT,CASSLLGSQHTGELFF
TRBV5-6,.,TRBJ1-3,few,TGTGCCAGCAGCCTAGACAGTCCTGGAAACACCATATATTTT,CASSLDSPGNTIYF
TRBV25-1,.,TRBJ2-3,.,TGTGCCAGCAGTGAAGGGGGTCATCCCACAGATACGCAGTATTTT,CASSEGGHPTDTQYF
TRBV11-2,.,TRBJ1-1,.,TGTGCCAGCAGCCGCAGGGACGGGAACACTGAAGCTTTCTTT,CASSRRDGNTEAFF
TRBV5-6,.,TRBJ1-6,.,TGTGCCAGCAGCAGCTTCCCCGGGCCCAATTCACCCCTCCACTTT,CASSSFPGPNSPLHF
TRBV19,TRBD1,TRBJ1-2,.,TGTGCCAGTAGTATAGATCCCGCGGACAGGCATTACTATGGCTACACCTTC,CASSIDPADRHYYGYTF
TRBV11-3,.,TRBJ2-3,.,TGTGCCAGCAGCTCCCTAAGCCCCAGCAGGGCGAGCACAGATACGCAGTATTTT,CASSSLSPSRASTDTQYF
TRBV6-1,.,TRBJ1-1,.,TGTGCCACCACTCTGAGGGGGGGAGAGACTGAAGCTTTCTTT,CATTLRGGETEAFF
TRBV5-1,TRBD2,TRBJ2-7,.,TGCGCCAGCAGCCCGGGACTATCCTCCTACGAGCAGTACTTC,CASSPGLSSYEQYF
TRBV29-1,TRBD1,TRBJ2-3,.,TGCAGCCTGGACAGGGGGACAGATACGCAGTATTTT,CSLDRGTDTQYF
TRBV27,.,TRBJ2-2,.,TGTGCCAGCAGGAAATACAGGGCTGGCGGGGAGCTGTTTTTT,CASRKYRAGGELFF
TRBV10-3,.,TRBJ1-5,.,TGTGCCATCAGTGAACAGGTGGGCAATCAGCCCCAGCATTTT,CAISEQVGNQPQHF
TRBV30,TRBD1,TRBJ2-2,.,TGTGCCTGGAGTGGGCAGGGGGTAGGCACCGGGGAGCTGTTTTTT,CAWSGQGVGTGELFF
TRBV5-6,TRBD1,TRBJ1-1,.,TGTGCCAGCAGCTCATGGGACAGGTTAACTGAAGCTTTCTTT,CASSSWDRLTEAFF
TRBV19,.,TRBJ2-7,.,TGTGCCAGTAGTCTCCTCGGGACACCGGGGGAGCAGTACTTC,CASSLLGTPGEQYF
TRBV18,.,TRBJ1-4,once,TGTGCCAGCTCACCGGTGCTTAATGAAAAACTGTTTTTT,CASSPVLNEKLFF
TRBV19,.,TRBJ2-2,once,TGTGCCAGTAGTATAGACGTAGGGAACACCGGGGAGCTGTTTTTT,CASSIDVGNTGELFF
TRBV6-1,.,TRBJ1-4,.,TGTGCCAGCACGGTTATCCAGGGGCTTAATGAAAAACTGTTTTTT,CASTVIQGLNEKLFF
TRBV9,.,TRBJ1-2,.,TGTGCCAGCAGCGTAGATATGGTAACTGGCTACACCTTC,CASSVDMVTGYTF
TRBV5-1,.,TRBJ2-7,once,TGCGCCAGCTCAACCCCCGGGTACGAGCAGTACTTC,CASSTPGYEQYF
TRBV28,.,TRBJ2-3,.,TGTGCCAGCAGTTCCCGTTCGGCGGGGGCTAGCACAGATACGCAGTATTTT,CASSSRSAGASTDTQYF
TRBV7-8,.,TRBJ1-6,once,TGTGCCAGCAGCTGGCGACAGTATAATTCACCCCTCCACTTT,CASSWRQYNSPLHF
TRBV28,.,TRBJ1-5,.,TGTGCCAGCAGTTTATGGGGCAACGGCAATCAGCCCCAGCATTTT,CASSLWGNGNQPQHF
TRBV19,.,TRBJ2-7,.,TGTGCCAGTAGTATAGGGGGAGCGGCCGAGCAGTACTTC,CASSIGGAAEQYF
TRBV9,.,TRBJ2-1,.,TGTGCCAGCAGCCCCAGTGGGGGGAGAATTTTTGAGCAGTTCTTC,CASSPSGGRIFEQFF
TRBV9,.,TRBJ1-3,.,TGTGCCAGCAGCGAGGAAGAGCCAATTATCTCTGGAAACACCATATATTTT,CASSEEEPIISGNTIYF
TRBV18,.,TRBJ1-1,.,TGTGCCAGCTCACCGAAACAGGTACCAGACACTGAAGCTTTCTTT,CASSPKQVPDTEAFF
TRBV4-1,TRBD2,TRBJ2-3,.,TGCGCCAGCAGCCAAGATCTGGCTAGCGGGGGTCGAACGCAGTATTTT,CASSQDLASGGRTQYF
TRBV9,TRBD1,TRBJ2-3,.,TGTGCCAGCAGCTCGAGGACAGGAATAACGACAGATACGCAGTATTTT,CASSSRTGITTDTQYF
TRBV5-1,.,TRBJ1-3,once,TGCGCCAGCAGACCAGCCGGCGGAAACACCATATATTTT,CASRPAGGNTIYF
TRBV11-2,TRBD1,TRBJ1-4,once,TGTGCCAGCAGAAATTCAGGGACAGGGGGGAAAAAACTGTTTTTT,CASRNSGTGGKKLFF
TRBV12-2,.,TRBJ1-5,.,TGTGCAAGTCGCTTTAACCCCCGGCTTGGCAATCAGCCCCAGCATTTT,CASRFNPRLGNQPQHF
TRBV30,TRBD2,TRBJ2-2,.,TGTGCCGGGAAAGCGGGAGCTGGGAACACCGGGGAGCTGTTTTTT,CAGKAGAGNTGELFF
TRBV11-2,.,TRBJ2-5,.,TGTGCCAGCAGATTTACAGGGACGGAGACCCAGTACTTC,CASRFTGTETQYF
TRBV5-1,.,TRBJ2-3,.,TGCGCCAGCAGCTTGGGACAGTACAAAGGAGATACGCAGTATTTT,CASSLGQYKGDTQYF
TRBV25-1,.,TRBJ2-7,.,TGTGCCAGCAGTGTATACAGTGTGGGTCACGAGCAGTACTTC,CASSVYSVGHEQYF
TRBV6-5,.,TRBJ1-6,.,TGTGCCAGCAGTAAGGAGGGGCGGAGTTCACCCCTCCACTTT,CASSKEGRSSPLHF
TRBV19,.,TRBJ2-7,.,TGTGCCAGTAGTGCCGGACAGAGCTCCTACGAGCAGTACTTC,CASSAGQSSYEQYF
TRBV14,.,TRBJ2-4,.,TGTGCCAGCAGCCAAGAATCGTTAGGAAACATTCAGTACTTC,CASSQESLGNIQYF
TRBV7-9,.,TRBJ1-6,.,TGTGCCAGCAGCTTACAGGGGCCGATGTCACCCCTCCACTTT,CASSLQGPMSPLHF
TRBV5-1,.,TRBJ2-3,.,TGCGCCAGCAGCCCGACCCTAAGCGGGCCAAGCACAGATACGCAGTATTTT,CASSPTLSGPSTDTQYF